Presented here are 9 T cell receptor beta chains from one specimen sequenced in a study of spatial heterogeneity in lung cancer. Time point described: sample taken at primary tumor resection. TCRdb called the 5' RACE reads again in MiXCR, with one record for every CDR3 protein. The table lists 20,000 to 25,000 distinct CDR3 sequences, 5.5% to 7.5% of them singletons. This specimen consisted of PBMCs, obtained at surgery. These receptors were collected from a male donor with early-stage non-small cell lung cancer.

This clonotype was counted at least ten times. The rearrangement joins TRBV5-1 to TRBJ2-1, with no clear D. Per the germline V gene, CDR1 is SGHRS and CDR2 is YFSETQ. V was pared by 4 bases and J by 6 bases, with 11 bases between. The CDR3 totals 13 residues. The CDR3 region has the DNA TGCGCCAGCAGCGCGGACCCCAGCAATGAGCAGTTCTTC. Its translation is CASSADPSNEQFF.

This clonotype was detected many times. CDR3 coding DNA: TGTGCCAGCTCAGTAAGATCTGACACCGGGGAGCTGTTTTTT. This sequence encodes CASSVRSDTGELFF. V gene TRBV18 combines with J gene TRBJ2-2; D is undetermined. The CDR3 length is 14 residues. Trimming took off 5 bases at V and 3 bases at J, with 10 bases between the two ends. The germline V gene has CDR1 KGHSH and CDR2 LQKENI.

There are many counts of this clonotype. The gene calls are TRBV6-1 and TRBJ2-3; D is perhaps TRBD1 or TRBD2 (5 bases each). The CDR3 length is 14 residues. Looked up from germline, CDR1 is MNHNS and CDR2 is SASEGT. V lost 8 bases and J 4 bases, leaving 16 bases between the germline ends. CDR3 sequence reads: CASGRQGRSDTQYF. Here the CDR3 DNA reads TGTGCCAGCGGGCGGCAGGGACGGTCAGATACGCAGTATTTT.

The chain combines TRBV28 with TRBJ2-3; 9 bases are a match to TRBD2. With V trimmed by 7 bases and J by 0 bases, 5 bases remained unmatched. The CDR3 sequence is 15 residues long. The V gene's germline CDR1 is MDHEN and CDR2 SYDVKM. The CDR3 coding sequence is TGTGCCAGCAACTTGGGACTAGCTAGCACAGATACGCAGTATTTT. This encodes CASNLGLASTDTQYF.

Here the CDR3 reads CAWSEPGPEQFF. The CDR3 region has the DNA TGTGCCTGGAGCGAGCCTGGCCCTGAGCAGTTCTTC. This rearrangement joins TRBV30 to TRBJ2-1; D remains unclear. The CDR3 has 12 residues. Germline V CDR1 and CDR2: GTSNPN, SVGIG (reference sequence). Trimming stripped 3 bases from V and 9 bases from J, with 12 bases between.

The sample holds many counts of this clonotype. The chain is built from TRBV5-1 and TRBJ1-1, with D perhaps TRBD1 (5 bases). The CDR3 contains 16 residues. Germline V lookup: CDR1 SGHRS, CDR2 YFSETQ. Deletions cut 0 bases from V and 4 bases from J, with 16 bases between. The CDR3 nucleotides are TGCGCCAGCAGCTTGGTTGCGGGGGATGCGACCACTGAAGCTTTCTTT. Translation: CASSLVAGDATTEAFF.

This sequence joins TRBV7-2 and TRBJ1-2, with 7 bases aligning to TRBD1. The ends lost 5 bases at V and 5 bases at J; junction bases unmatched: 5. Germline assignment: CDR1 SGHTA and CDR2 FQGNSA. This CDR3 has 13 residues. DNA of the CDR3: TGTGCCAGCAGCCGGGACAGCAATTATGGCTACACCTTC. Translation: CASSRDSNYGYTF.

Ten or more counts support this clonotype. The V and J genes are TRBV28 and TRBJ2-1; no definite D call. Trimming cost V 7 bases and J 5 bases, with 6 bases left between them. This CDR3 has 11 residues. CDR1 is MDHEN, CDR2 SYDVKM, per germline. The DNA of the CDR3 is TGTGCCAGCACCTCGGACAATGAGCAGTTCTTC. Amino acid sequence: CASTSDNEQFF.

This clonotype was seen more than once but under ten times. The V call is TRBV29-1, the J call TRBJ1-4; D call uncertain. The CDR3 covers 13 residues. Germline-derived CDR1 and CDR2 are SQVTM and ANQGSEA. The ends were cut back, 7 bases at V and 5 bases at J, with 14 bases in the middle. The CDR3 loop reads CSARGSANEKLFF. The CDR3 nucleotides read TGCAGCGCTCGAGGGTCAGCGAATGAAAAACTGTTTTTT.